These T cell receptor beta chains were read from a single sample in a study of response to subunit inactivated influenza vaccine. TCRdb fed the RT-PCR reads into MiXCR, producing one record per CDR3 protein. The profile shows 500,000 to 700,000 distinct CDR3 sequences, approximately 22% of them singletons. These same data were also listed under a study on T cells expressing NK-cell markers.

This specimen consisted of CD4+ T cells sorted from PBMCs, obtained 12 days after vaccination. The receptors stem from a man in his forties or fifties who received an inactivated influenza vaccine. Each CDR3 is given with its conserved first and last residue. The D gene is left open where the match is weak. A clone size is listed for some rows: how often the clone was seen (once, few, many), or a class if it is expanded.

d_call | j_call | clone_size | v_call | cdr3_nt | cdr3_aa
. | TRBJ2-7 | . | TRBV7-8 | TGTGCCAGCAGCTTAGATACAGGGACCTACGAGCAGTACTTC | CASSLDTGTYEQYF
. | TRBJ2-3 | few | TRBV5-1 | TGCGCCAGCAGCTTGACTACCGCAGATACGCAGTATTTT | CASSLTTADTQYF
. | TRBJ2-2 | few | TRBV10-2 | TGCGCCAGCAGACCTATGACGGTTGCGAACACCGGGGAGCTGTTTTTT | CASRPMTVANTGELFF
. | TRBJ1-5 | few | TRBV5-8 | TGTGCCAGCAGCTTGGGGCCAACAGGGTATAGCAATCAGCCCCAGCATTTT | CASSLGPTGYSNQPQHF
. | TRBJ2-7 | . | TRBV29-1 | TGCAGCGCTGGGAGGTTCAACGAGCAGTACTTC | CSAGRFNEQYF
TRBD1 | TRBJ2-7 | few | TRBV6-5 | TGTGCCAGCAGTTACGGTGGAATGGACAGGGTCGGCGAGCAGTACTTC | CASSYGGMDRVGEQYF
TRBD1 | TRBJ1-1 | few | TRBV5-1 | TGCGCCAGCAGCTTGGGGACAGGATCCGCCACTGAAGCTTTCTTT | CASSLGTGSATEAFF
. | TRBJ2-1 | . | TRBV6-1 | TGTGCCAGCAGTGAAGCGCGTATTGGGGGGAATGAGCAGTTCTTC | CASSEARIGGNEQFF
TRBD1 | TRBJ1-5 | many | TRBV20-1 | TGCAGTGCTGGACAGGGGATCGATCAGCCCCAGCATTTT | CSAGQGIDQPQHF
TRBD1 | TRBJ2-1 | . | TRBV20-1 | TGCAGTGCGAGACGACCGGACAGGCGATACAATGAGCAGTCCTTC | CSARRPDRRYNEQSF
. | TRBJ2-2 | few | TRBV20-1 | TGCAGTGCTAGTGACAGCACGAACACCGGGGAGCTGTTTTTT | CSASDSTNTGELFF
TRBD2 | TRBJ2-3 | few | TRBV29-1 | TGCAGCGTTGAGGGGACTAGCGGGAGCACAGATACGCAGTATTTT | CSVEGTSGSTDTQYF
. | TRBJ1-4 | . | TRBV2 | TGTGCCAGCAGACCGGGGCAGGGAAATGTAGGGAAACTGTTTTTT | CASRPGQGNVGKLFF
TRBD1 | TRBJ2-1 | few | TRBV5-1 | TGCGCCAGCAGCTTGGGGGACAGCCTATACAACAATGAGCAGTTCTTC | CASSLGDSLYNNEQFF
. | TRBJ2-5 | few | TRBV7-3 | TGTGCCAGCAGTCCGACTACCCATCAAGAGACCCAGTACTTC | CASSPTTHQETQYF
. | TRBJ1-6 | . | TRBV2 | TGTGCCAGCAGTGAATACGTAGCCAGAAGAAATTCACCCCTCCACTTT | CASSEYVARRNSPLHF
. | TRBJ2-7 | few | TRBV6-2/TRBV6-3 | TGTGCCAGCAGTTACTCGAGACCGGGGCTAGAGGGCTACGAGCAGTACTTC | CASSYSRPGLEGYEQYF
. | TRBJ2-1 | . | TRBV30 | TGTGCCTGGAGTGTTAGGAGGGGACTTCAGTTCTTC | CAWSVRRGLQFF
TRBD1 | TRBJ1-6 | few | TRBV7-2 | TGTGCCAGCAGCTTGGCCGGGACAGGGGGTTCACCCCTCCACTTT | CASSLAGTGGSPLHF
TRBD2 | TRBJ2-1 | few | TRBV15 | TGTGCCACCAGCAGAGATGAATTAGCGGGCCCAAACAATGAGCAGTTCTTC | CATSRDELAGPNNEQFF
TRBD1 | TRBJ2-5 | . | TRBV6-2/TRBV6-3 | TGTGCCAGCAGTCGAGACAGGGCAAGCCAAGAGACCCAGTACTTC | CASSRDRASQETQYF
. | TRBJ2-5 | . | TRBV2 | TGTGCCAGCAGTGAGAACCGGGGACCAGCATCCCCCAAACCAAAAGAGACCCAGTACTTC | CASSENRGPASPKPKETQYF
. | TRBJ1-5 | . | TRBV12-3/TRBV12-4 | TGTGCCAGCAGTTTTGGTACAGGGTACCAGCCCCAGCATTTT | CASSFGTGYQPQHF
TRBD2 | TRBJ2-3 | . | TRBV2 | TGTGCCAGCAGTGATTTGGGTAGCGGGAATCCAGATACGCAGTATTTT | CASSDLGSGNPDTQYF
. | TRBJ1-2 | few | TRBV7-9 | TGTGCCAGCAGCGGAGCGCCCGGGACCACCTTC | CASSGAPGTTF
. | TRBJ2-3 | . | TRBV7-9 | TGTGCCAGCAGCATCCTGAGCTTTAGGGAGAGCACAGATACGCAGTATTTT | CASSILSFRESTDTQYF
TRBD2 | TRBJ2-1 | few | TRBV7-2 | TGTGCCAGCAGCTTGGGGCTAGCGGGAGGCCAGAGCTCCTACAATGAGCAGTTCTTC | CASSLGLAGGQSSYNEQFF
. | TRBJ1-5 | many | TRBV11-1 | TGTGCCAGCAGCCTAAATAATGATCAGCCCCAGCATTTT | CASSLNNDQPQHF
TRBD1 | TRBJ2-7 | few | TRBV10-3 | TGTGCCATCAGTGCTGGGACAGTCTCCTACGAGCAGTACTTC | CAISAGTVSYEQYF
. | TRBJ1-1 | . | TRBV6-2/TRBV6-3 | TGTGCCAGCAGTTGGGGCAGGGGCCCGCACGTAATTTTCTTT | CASSWGRGPHVIFF
TRBD1 | TRBJ2-7 | . | TRBV3-1 | TGTGCCAGCAGTGGGACAGCCAACTCCTACGAGCAGTACTTC | CASSGTANSYEQYF
. | TRBJ2-7 | . | TRBV21-1 | TGTGCCAGCACTGACCGAAACAGGGATTACGAGCAGTACTTC | CASTDRNRDYEQYF
. | TRBJ2-1 | . | TRBV20-1 | TGCAGTGCTATTATACAGGTTTTCAATGAGCAGTTCTTC | CSAIIQVFNEQFF
. | TRBJ2-5 | . | TRBV5-5 | TGTGCCAGCAGCTCGTGGCAATACCGGGAGACCCAGTACTTC | CASSSWQYRETQYF
TRBD2 | TRBJ2-3 | . | TRBV3-1 | TGTGCCAGCAGCCCGTGGGCTAGCGGCCGCCTAGATACGCAGTATTTT | CASSPWASGRLDTQYF
TRBD1 | TRBJ2-3 | . | TRBV24-1 | TGTGCCACCAGTGAGCCCGGGACAGCCCATCCAGATACGCAGTATTTT | CATSEPGTAHPDTQYF
. | TRBJ2-7 | few | TRBV29-1 | TGCAGCGCCCGGGACACTCTCTACGAGCAGTACTTC | CSARDTLYEQYF
TRBD1 | TRBJ1-5 | few | TRBV7-9 | TGTGCCAGCAGCGCTCAGGGACAGGGGTCCAATCAGCCCCAGCATTTT | CASSAQGQGSNQPQHF
. | TRBJ2-7 | . | TRBV7-8 | TGTGCCAGCAGTCAAGGCAGGAACTACGAGCAGTACTTC | CASSQGRNYEQYF
. | TRBJ2-2 | . | TRBV4-2 | TGTGCCAGCAGCCAAGAGGGCTTGAACACCGGGGAGCTGTTTTTT | CASSQEGLNTGELFF
. | TRBJ1-5 | . | TRBV20-1 | TGCAGTGCTAGGGGAGGTCAGATTAGCAATCAGCCCCAGCATTTT | CSARGGQISNQPQHF
. | TRBJ2-2 | . | TRBV7-2 | TGTGCCAGTAGTCCCCAGGGGTCGAACACCGGGGAGCTGTTTTTT | CASSPQGSNTGELFF
TRBD2 | TRBJ2-1 | few | TRBV7-8 | TGTGCCAGCAGCCCGTGGACTAGCGGGAGGGGTTCCTACAATGAGCAGTTCTTC | CASSPWTSGRGSYNEQFF
TRBD1 | TRBJ1-6 | . | TRBV7-8 | TGTGCCAGCAGTAAAAGCGGGACAGTTAATTCACCCCTCCACTTT | CASSKSGTVNSPLHF
. | TRBJ1-2 | . | TRBV6-1 | TGTGCCAGCAATCCCGGAGCTCTCCGGGATGGCTACACCTTC | CASNPGALRDGYTF